Below are 28 T cell receptor beta chains sequenced from a single sample in a study of control samples from healthy donors and cancer patients. Generated by immunoSEQ multiplex PCR, the TCRdb table keeps only in-frame clones and is missing some. The sample has around 120,000 clones; roughly 95% are singletons. The sample consisted of blood. The receptor source for this set is a man between 25 and 39 years old in good health.

The chain links TRBV6-2 or TRBV6-3 to TRBJ1-5; 7 bases are a match to TRBD1. The CDR3 contains 16 residues. Germline V gene sequence: CDR1 MNHEY, CDR2 SVGEGT. V shed 4 bases, J shed 0 bases, and the junction held 6 bases outside the gene matches. CDR3 DNA: TGTGCCAGCAGTTTCGCAGGGGGGATTAGCAATCAGCCCCAGCATTTT. Protein product: CASSFAGGISNQPQHF.

This rearrangement joins TRBV7-9 to TRBJ1-1; 11 nucleotides agree with TRBD1. The junction had 3 bases not matched to a gene; V was cut back by 4 bases and J by 5 bases. The CDR3 runs 14 residues. The germline gives CDR1 SEHNR, CDR2 FQNEAQ (reference sequence). In nucleotides, the CDR3 is TGTGCCAGCAGCTCCGGACAGGGGGCTACTGAAGCTTTCTTT. It codes for CASSSGQGATEAFF.

This clone was seen a single time. The J gene is TRBJ2-1, the V gene TRBV6-2 or TRBV6-3; D is unclear. The CDR3 contains 11 residues. Trimming took 0 bases from V and 12 from J, leaving 6 bases between them. Germline V gene data show CDR1 as MNHEY and CDR2 as SVGEGT. The CDR3 is CASSYSRLQFF. The CDR3 DNA follows: TGTGCCAGCAGTTACTCGAGGTTGCAGTTCTTC.

The chain employs TRBV7-2 and TRBJ1-1; maybe TRBD1 (6 bases). Looked up from germline, CDR1 is SGHTA and CDR2 is FQGNSA. V lost 5 bases, J lost 4 bases, and 14 bases lay in between. The CDR3 consists of 14 residues. DNA of the CDR3: TGTGCCAGCAGCGTCCACAGGGCAACCACTGAAGCTTTCTTT. It translates to CASSVHRATTEAFF.

In its sample, this clone was seen once. V gene TRBV6-1 combines with J gene TRBJ1-2, with D unclear. Germline CDR1 and CDR2: MNHNS and SASEGT. V was pared by 3 bases and J by 0 bases, with 11 bases between. This CDR3 comprises 15 residues. The CDR3 loop reads CASSDPKSANYGYTF. The CDR3 nucleotides are TGTGCCAGCAGTGACCCCAAGAGTGCTAACTATGGCTACACCTTC.

The rearrangement joins TRBV9 to TRBJ2-1; D not certain. This CDR3 has 17 amino acids. Germline V gene lookup returns CDR1 SGDLS and CDR2 YYNGEE. The ends were cut back, 0 bases at V and 2 bases at J, with 15 bases in the middle. In DNA, the CDR3 is TGTGCCAGCAGCGTAGCTCCAGAAACCACCACCTACAATGAGCAGTTCTTC. This codes for CASSVAPETTTYNEQFF.

The chain carries TRBV6-2 or TRBV6-3 and TRBJ2-5, with TRBD2 matching over 11 bases. Germline V gene lookup returns CDR1 MNHEY and CDR2 SVGEGT. V trimming: 3 bases; J trimming: 1 base; junction bases outside the gene matches: 7. The CDR3 has 17 residues. The CDR3 protein is CASSYPPGTSGQETQYF. CDR3 nucleotide sequence: TGTGCCAGCAGTTATCCCCCGGGGACTAGCGGCCAAGAGACCCAGTACTTC.

The CDR3 region is CAWSAGQDYQPQHF. CDR3 sequence (DNA): TGTGCCTGGAGTGCGGGACAAGACTATCAGCCCCAGCATTTT. The chain couples TRBV30 to TRBJ1-5, with D maybe TRBD1 (6 bases). There are 14 residues in the CDR3. Deletions cut 1 base from V and 5 bases from J, with 12 bases between. In germline, CDR1 is GTSNPN, CDR2 SVGIG (reference sequence).

The chain is built from TRBV10-3 and TRBJ2-5, with a weak D call TRBD2 (5 bases). CDR3 size: 15 residues. Germline CDR1 ENHRY, CDR2 SYGVKD. V shed 4 bases and J shed 2 bases, with 14 bases lying between them. The CDR3 reads CAISGVLGGQETQYF. Written as DNA, the CDR3 is TGTGCCATCAGTGGCGTTTTGGGCGGGCAAGAGACCCAGTACTTC.

The CDR3 spells CSVGGVSTEAFF. The DNA of the CDR3 is TGCAGCGTTGGAGGGGTGAGCACTGAAGCTTTCTTT. The V and J genes are TRBV29-1 and TRBJ1-1; weak D call: TRBD1 (5 bases). This CDR3 spans 12 amino acids. The V and J ends lost 4 bases and 4 bases respectively, with 10 bases between them. The germline V gene encodes CDR1 SQVTM and CDR2 ANQGSEA. The whole variable domain, remainder taken from reference TRBV29-1 and TRBJ1-1, is SAVISQKPSRDICQRGTSLTIQCQVDSQVTMMFWYRQQPGQSLTLIATANQGSEATYESGFVIDKFPISRPNLTFSTLTVSNMSPEDSSIYLCSVGGVSTEAFFGQGTRLTVV.

The gene calls are TRBV2 and TRBJ1-2, with a tentative D call TRBD1 (5 bases). From germline, CDR1 is SNHLY and CDR2 FYNNEI. Trimming removed 4 bases from V and 1 base from J, with 10 bases in between. The CDR3 spans 14 residues. The CDR3 region is CASSVRGFNYGYTF. The CDR3 region has the DNA TGTGCCAGCAGTGTTCGGGGCTTTAACTATGGCTACACCTTC.

Note on this clone: Other DNA sequences within the sample encode an identical CDR3. The chain combines TRBV5-1 with TRBJ2-3; D is uncertain. The CDR3 runs to 14 residues. Between the trimmed V and J ends, which lost 0 bases and 3 bases, there was a span of 8 bases. Germline CDR1 and CDR2: SGHRS and YFSETQ. CDR3: CASSLVGRTDTQYF. The DNA of the CDR3 is TGCGCCAGCAGCTTGGTTGGCAGAACAGATACGCAGTATTTT. The entire variable domain, with the rest obtained from reference TRBV5-1 and TRBJ2-3, is as follows: KAGVTQTPRYLIKTRGQQVTLSCSPISGHRSVSWYQQTPGQGLQFLFEYFSETQRNKGNFPGRFSGRQFSNSRSEMNVSTLELGDSALYLCASSLVGRTDTQYFGPGTRLTVL.

J is TRBJ2-7 and V is TRBV4-3, with 8 bases matching TRBD2. Losses at the gene ends were 1 base for V and 2 bases for J; bases not matched to a gene: 4. Germline lookup yields CDR1 LGHNA and CDR2 YSLEER. The CDR3 length is 15 residues. This CDR3 reads CASSQVGGEAYEQYF. The CDR3 region has the DNA TGCGCCAGCAGCCAAGTCGGGGGGGAGGCCTACGAGCAGTACTTC.

This clone was seen only a few times. The chain joins TRBV30 to TRBJ1-2; D possibly corresponds to TRBD1 (6 bases). The germline V gene has CDR1 GTSNPN and CDR2 SVGIG (reference sequence). V was cut by 3 bases and J by 2 bases, with 31 bases left in between. This CDR3 comprises 20 residues. CDR3 sequence: CAWSPIRGGANQGRNYGYTF. The CDR3 region has the DNA TGTGCCTGGAGCCCTATTCGCGGGGGGGCAAACCAGGGGCGAAACTATGGCTACACCTTC.

The V and J genes are TRBV24-1 and TRBJ2-1, with 7 bases lining up with TRBD1. Trimming cost V 3 bases and J 3 bases; bases outside gene matches: 13. The germline V gene encodes CDR1 KGHDR and CDR2 SFDVKD. The CDR3 loop spans 18 amino acids. The CDR3 loop is CATSDPRARTGDYNEQFF. In DNA, the CDR3 is TGTGCCACCAGTGATCCCCGGGCCCGGACAGGCGACTACAATGAGCAGTTCTTC.

The gene calls are TRBV11-2 and TRBJ2-7, with 8 bases aligning to TRBD1. The CDR3 is 12 residues long. Trimming cost V 1 base and J 9 bases; bases outside gene matches: 2. Germline values: CDR1 SGHAT, CDR2 FQNNGV. As DNA, the CDR3 is TGTGCCAGCAGCTTAGGACAGGGGAGGCAGTACTTC. Translation gives CASSLGQGRQYF.

The chain joins TRBV6-6 to TRBJ1-1, with a weak D call TRBD1 (6 bases). Germline V CDR1 and CDR2: MNHNY, SVGAGI (reference sequence). V was clipped by 5 bases and J by 6 bases, with 19 bases between them. The CDR3 contains 15 residues. CDR3 in amino acids: CASSVTQGLLPEAFF. CDR3 DNA: TGTGCCAGCAGTGTAACACAGGGACTGTTACCTGAAGCTTTCTTT.

The chain links TRBV7-2 to TRBJ2-3; unclear D gene. The germline gives CDR1 SGHTA, CDR2 FQGNSA. This CDR3 is 15 amino acids long. The V end lost 1 base, the J end lost 0 bases, and 8 bases lay between the germline ends. The chain's CDR3 is CASSLGPTSTDTQYF. The CDR3 DNA is TGTGCCAGCAGCTTAGGACCAACCAGCACAGATACGCAGTATTTT.

This CDR3 reads CASRPDFGWGANTEAFF. CDR3 sequence (DNA): TGTGCCAGCAGACCCGATTTTGGTTGGGGCGCGAACACTGAAGCTTTCTTT. V and J are TRBV5-5 and TRBJ1-1; perhaps TRBD1 as D (5 bases). This CDR3 is built from 17 residues. Germline V gene lookup returns CDR1 SGHKS and CDR2 YYEKEE (reference sequence). Deletions cut 5 bases from V and 1 base from J, with 21 bases between.

The chain is built from TRBV5-4 and TRBJ1-6; D call uncertain. CDR1 and CDR2 (germline): SGHNT, YYREEE (reference sequence). The CDR3 covers 12 residues. The V end was cut by 5 bases, the J end by 8 bases, with 8 bases between. The CDR3 sequence: CASSLVDSPLHF. The CDR3 DNA sequence: TGTGCCAGCAGTCTTGTTGATTCACCCCTCCACTTT.

The J gene is TRBJ1-1, the V gene TRBV3-1 (or the pseudogene TRBV3-2); D gene uncertain. Germline V CDR1 and CDR2: LGHDT, YNNKEL (reference sequence). Trimming took off 4 bases at V and 1 base at J, with 7 bases between the two ends. CDR3 length: 13 amino acids. In DNA, the CDR3 is TGTGCCAGCAGCCTCCAAGGGAACACTGAAGCTTTCTTT. Amino acids: CASSLQGNTEAFF.

The rearrangement joins TRBV11-2 to TRBJ2-7, with D maybe TRBD2 (6 bases). Trimming stripped 5 bases from V and 4 bases from J, with 18 bases between. From germline, CDR1 is SGHAT and CDR2 FQNNGV. The CDR3 consists of 15 residues. CDR3 sequence (DNA): TGTGCCAGCAGCGGCGGGACTCTCGTAGGTTACGAGCAGTACTTC. This gives the protein CASSGGTLVGYEQYF.

The CDR3 region has the DNA TGTGCCAGCAGCTCCTTGACAGGGGGTTTCATCTCTGGAAACACCATATATTTT. It is translated as CASSSLTGGFISGNTIYF. The chain carries TRBV5-6 and TRBJ1-3; 9 positions match TRBD1. Germline V gives CDR1 SGHDT, CDR2 YYEEEE. The CDR3 is 18 residues long. Trimming cost V 3 bases and J 0 bases; bases outside gene matches: 10.

This chain links TRBV7-2 with TRBJ2-3; possibly TRBD1 for D (6 bases). Deletions cut 2 bases from V and 10 bases from J, with 16 bases between. CDR3 length equals 14 residues. The germline V gene has CDR1 SGHTA and CDR2 FQGNSA. The CDR3 DNA reads as TGTGCCAGCAGCTTATCGGATCCAGGGGATGCGCAGTATTTT. It translates to CASSLSDPGDAQYF.

V gene TRBV4-1 combines with J gene TRBJ1-2; 7 bases fit TRBD1. The junction had 2 bases not matched to a gene; V was cut back by 4 bases and J by 3 bases. From germline, CDR1 is MGHRA and CDR2 YSYEKL. The CDR3 covers 13 residues. CDR3 DNA sequence: TGCGCCAGCAGCCCGCAGGGGGACTATGGCTACACCTTC. Its protein is CASSPQGDYGYTF.

J is TRBJ1-6 and V is TRBV7-9; weak D call: TRBD1 (6 bases). CDR3 length: 17 amino acids. Trimming took 4 bases from V and 7 from J, leaving 20 bases between them. Germline V CDR1 and CDR2: SEHNR, FQNEAQ (reference sequence). CDR3 nucleotides: TGTGCCAGCAGCTCGTTAGCTAACAGGGTCTGGAATTCACCCCTCCACTTT. Translation gives CASSSLANRVWNSPLHF.

The V and J genes are TRBV19 and TRBJ1-5, with D possibly TRBD1 on 5 matching bases. Germline CDR1 reads LNHDA; CDR2 reads SQIVND (reference sequence). V was cut by 3 bases and J by 1 base, with 16 bases left in between. The CDR3 is 17 amino acids. CDR3 region: CASSIDQGRRSNQPQHF. The CDR3 DNA reads TGTGCCAGTAGTATTGATCAGGGCAGGAGAAGCAATCAGCCCCAGCATTTT.

This clone has just one count. The V gene is TRBV19, the J gene TRBJ2-7; the D gene is possibly TRBD2 (6 bases). The CDR3 totals 15 residues. CDR1 is LNHDA and CDR2 is SQIVND in the germline V gene (reference sequence). The V and J ends lost 7 bases and 3 bases respectively, with 19 bases between them. Here the CDR3 DNA reads TGTGCCAGTATCCCTACCGGGGGTTCGATCTACGAGCAGTACTTC. Its translation is CASIPTGGSIYEQYF.